The 16 T cell receptor beta chains listed next were all sequenced from one sample in a study of blood T cells in healthy people across ages. Combining a sample-barcoded 5' primer with a J-beta primer mix, a second PCR ran for 7 to 11 cycles. Each CDR3 protein gets one entry after TCRdb re-called the 5' RACE reads with MiXCR. The repertoire holds about 830,000 distinct CDR3 sequences, with about 62% as singletons. The material sequenced was blood. The receptors were gathered from a man aged 30 to 39 in good health.

The V call is TRBV28, the J call TRBJ2-7; 11 bases fit TRBD2. The CDR3 is 16 residues long. The V gene's germline CDR1 is MDHEN and CDR2 SYDVKM. The V segment lost 3 bases and the J segment 2 bases; nucleotides outside the gene matches: 6. CDR3 bases: TGTGCCAGCAGTTTCCCCCGACTAGCGGGACCCTACGAGCAGTACTTC. It translates to CASSFPRLAGPYEQYF.

In this sample, this clonotype turned up a few times. This chain joins TRBV29-1 and TRBJ2-7; TRBD1 matches at 7 bases. Germline CDR1 reads SQVTM; CDR2 reads ANQGSEA. This CDR3 region has 13 residues. V gave up 4 bases and J gave up 3 bases; unmatched junction bases: 6. CDR3 DNA: TGCAGCGTTGGGCGACAGGGAGTCTACGAGCAGTACTTC. It specifies CSVGRQGVYEQYF.

This clonotype has a single count. V is TRBV20-1 and J is TRBJ2-5; D not resolved. The CDR3 extends over 15 amino acids. V shed 0 bases and J shed 3 bases, with 14 bases lying between them. Germline CDR1 is DFQATT and CDR2 is SNEGSKA (reference sequence). The CDR3 nucleotides are TGCAGTGCTAGAGATGACGTTTTCAAGGAAGAGACCCAGTACTTC. Protein product: CSARDDVFKEETQYF.

Many counts were recorded for this clonotype. For the CDR3, the DNA is TGTGCCAGCAGAACTGAAGCTTTCTTT. As protein: CASRTEAFF. V and J are TRBV21-1 and TRBJ1-1. TRBV21-1 is listed as a pseudogene. The CDR3 loop spans 9 amino acids.

This chain joins TRBV7-2 and TRBJ2-4; 8 bases are a match to TRBD1. CDR3 length: 15 amino acids. Trimming removed 4 bases from V and 5 bases from J; junction bases left unmatched: 7. Germline CDR1 is SGHTA and CDR2 is FQGNSA. This CDR3 reads CASSSGGTGQNIQYF. CDR3 bases: TGTGCCAGCAGCTCTGGGGGGACAGGACAAAACATTCAGTACTTC.

This sequence joins TRBV5-1 and TRBJ2-5; TRBD2 matches at 9 bases. Trimming cost V 3 bases and J 5 bases; bases outside gene matches: 5. Germline assignment: CDR1 SGHRS and CDR2 YFSETQ. This CDR3 comprises 14 residues. The CDR3 here is CASSSSGIEETQYF. CDR3 nucleotides: TGCGCCAGCAGCTCTAGCGGGATTGAGGAGACCCAGTACTTC.

This chain joins TRBV7-8 and TRBJ2-7; 14 positions agree with TRBD2. V was clipped by 5 bases and J by 6 bases; unmatched bases: 15. Germline CDR1 is SGHVS and CDR2 is FQNEAQ. The CDR3 spans 18 residues. CDR3 sequence: CASSTSVGLAGVRVEQYF. The CDR3 bases are TGTGCCAGCAGCACCTCAGTGGGACTAGCGGGGGTGAGGGTCGAGCAGTACTTC.

This clonotype was observed a handful of times. This chain links TRBV5-1 with TRBJ2-7; D is undetermined. The CDR3 is made up of 14 amino acids. V shed 8 bases and J shed 0 bases, with 15 bases lying between them. Germline lookup yields CDR1 SGHRS and CDR2 YFSETQ. The CDR3 sequence is CASRTVPSSYEQYF. The CDR3 DNA sequence: TGCGCCAGTCGGACGGTACCCAGCTCCTACGAGCAGTACTTC. Looking up the rest from reference TRBV5-1 and TRBJ2-7 gives the full variable domain: KAGVTQTPRYLIKTRGQQVTLSCSPISGHRSVSWYQQTPGQGLQFLFEYFSETQRNKGNFPGRFSGRQFSNSRSEMNVSTLELGDSALYLCASRTVPSSYEQYFGPGTRLTVT.

The chain employs TRBV5-1 and TRBJ2-6; D gene uncertain. Germline values: CDR1 SGHRS, CDR2 YFSETQ. Trimming stripped 4 bases from V and 1 base from J, with 6 bases between. This CDR3 contains 14 residues. The CDR3 sequence: CASSIESGANVLTF. The CDR3 nucleotides read TGCGCCAGCAGCATAGAGTCTGGGGCCAACGTCCTGACTTTC.

V and J are TRBV6-5 and TRBJ2-1, with unresolved D. Trimming took 6 bases from V and 6 from J, leaving 12 bases between them. The CDR3 is 13 amino acids. From germline, CDR1 is MNHEY and CDR2 SVGAGI. CDR3 bases: TGTGCCAGCAGGCTGGACCTTGCCAATGAGCAGTTCTTC. It encodes CASRLDLANEQFF.

This sequence joins TRBV27 and TRBJ1-1; D may be TRBD1 (6 bases). Per the germline V gene, CDR1 is MNHEY and CDR2 is SMNVEV (reference sequence). Trimming pared 3 bases from V and 11 bases from J, leaving 22 bases between. The CDR3 consists of 15 residues. CDR3 in amino acids: CASSLSKGGLTWAFF. The CDR3 bases are TGTGCCAGCAGTTTGTCAAAGGGGGGTTTAACATGGGCTTTCTTT.

This chain joins TRBV7-9 and TRBJ2-1, with TRBD1 matching 7 bases. The germline V gene has CDR1 SEHNR and CDR2 FQNEAQ (reference sequence). V dropped 3 bases and J dropped 5; count of bases not matched to a gene: 7. The CDR3 is 15 residues long. CDR3 sequence: CASSLGTDPHNEQFF. DNA for the CDR3: TGTGCCAGCAGCTTGGGGACAGATCCTCACAATGAGCAGTTCTTC.

The rearrangement joins TRBV28 to TRBJ1-2, with D tentatively TRBD1 (5 bases). Between the trimmed V and J ends, which lost 5 bases and 8 bases, there was a span of 18 bases. CDR1 and CDR2 (germline): MDHEN, SYDVKM. The CDR3 runs to 14 residues. The CDR3 DNA reads as TGTGCCAGCAGTCGGGACGAATCTGTATACGGCTACACCTTC. It is translated as CASSRDESVYGYTF.

This clonotype was seen a few times. The chain links TRBV6-2 or TRBV6-3 to TRBJ2-1, with D uncertain. This CDR3 contains 13 residues. Germline CDR1 and CDR2: MNHEY and SVGEGT. Trimming shortened V by 6 bases and J by 2 bases, and 8 bases separated the two germline ends. The CDR3 DNA is TGTGCCAGCAGCATAACGGCCTACAATGAGCAGTTCTTC. Protein: CASSITAYNEQFF.

The chain combines TRBV5-5 with TRBJ1-1; 8 bases line up with TRBD1. Per the germline V gene, CDR1 is SGHKS and CDR2 is YYEKEE (reference sequence). Germline trimming cut 4 bases from V and 5 bases from J; bases unmatched to any gene: 13. The CDR3 contains 16 residues. CDR3 region: CASSLHAARGQTEAFF. In nucleotides, the CDR3 is TGTGCCAGCAGCCTCCACGCGGCCAGGGGGCAAACTGAAGCTTTCTTT.

V and J are TRBV4-3 and TRBJ2-1; D gene ambiguous. Per the germline V gene, CDR1 is LGHNA and CDR2 is YSLEER. The CDR3 covers 17 residues. The V end lost 0 bases, the J end lost 1 base, and 13 bases lay between the germline ends. As DNA, the CDR3 is TGCGCCAGCAGCCAAGATGTGATGGGATGGTCCTACAATGAGCAGTTCTTC. Its translation: CASSQDVMGWSYNEQFF.